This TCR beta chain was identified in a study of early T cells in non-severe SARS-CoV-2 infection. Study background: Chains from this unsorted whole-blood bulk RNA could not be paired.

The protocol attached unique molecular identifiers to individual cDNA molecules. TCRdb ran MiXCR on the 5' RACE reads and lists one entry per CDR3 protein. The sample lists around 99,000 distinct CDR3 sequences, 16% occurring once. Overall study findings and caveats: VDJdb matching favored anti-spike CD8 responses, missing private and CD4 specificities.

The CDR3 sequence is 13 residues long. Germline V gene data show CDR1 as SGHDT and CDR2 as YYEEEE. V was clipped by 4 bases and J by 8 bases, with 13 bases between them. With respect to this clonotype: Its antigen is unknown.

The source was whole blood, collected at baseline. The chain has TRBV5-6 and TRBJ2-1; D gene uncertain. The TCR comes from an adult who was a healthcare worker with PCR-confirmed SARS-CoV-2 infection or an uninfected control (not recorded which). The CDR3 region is CASSPPLLDEQFF. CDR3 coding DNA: TGTGCCAGCAGCCCCCCCCTTTTGGATGAGCAGTTCTTC.